This T cell receptor (beta chain) was identified in a study of post-analysis software for immune sequencing data. Study overall: Included among the disease courses, which were recorded for the cohort, were relapsing-remitting, secondary progressive and progressive-relapsing multiple sclerosis. General observations from the study: Among 4 or 5 TRBV segments more frequent in patients than controls were TRBV5-6, TRBV5-1 and TRBV20-1. When compared against controls, multiple sclerosis patients showed significantly lower normalized Chao1 diversity. The authors found that F measure strongly co-clustered same-batch samples.

The germline V gene encodes CDR1 SGDLS and CDR2 YYNGEE. V shed 4 bases and J 8 bases; nucleotides not matched to a gene: 12. CDR3 length: 15 amino acids. As regards this clonotype: Its antigen is currently unknown.

TCR beta cDNA libraries included unique molecular identifiers. The authors obtained approximately 460,000 cDNA molecules from roughly 1 to 10 million T cells. TCRdb analysed the PCR reads with MiXCR anew, one entry per CDR3 protein. The data show some 890,000 distinct CDR3 sequences, roughly 58% seen once. This TCR derives from a girl between 5 and 17 years old with multiple sclerosis. The chain combines TRBV9 with TRBJ2-1; TRBD2 matches at 7 bases. Sequenced sample: blood. The CDR3: CASSPRLAASDEQFF. DNA of the CDR3: TGTGCCAGCAGCCCGAGACTAGCTGCGAGCGATGAGCAGTTCTTC.